The clone carrying this T cell receptor beta chain has only one observation. The sample is drawn from a study of CD8+ T cells in alopecia areata. The CDR3 runs 14 residues. The V end lost 6 bases, the J end lost 0 bases, and 11 bases lay between the germline ends. In germline, CDR1 is SEHNR, CDR2 FQNEAQ (reference sequence). cDNA reverse transcribed from extracted RNA served as the sequencing template. The protocol was immunoSEQ multiplex PCR, while the TCRdb copy is restricted to in-frame clones and leaves out a portion. Of approximately 180,000 clones in the sample, roughly 66% were seen once. The receptor's source is a human donor with alopecia areata. The specimen comprised CD8+ T cells sorted from blood, sampled at week 0. The chain employs TRBV7-9 and TRBJ1-2; possible D gene TRBD1, 6 bases. DNA for the CDR3: TGTGCCAGCAGTGGGCAGGGGTCTAACTATGGCTACACCTTC. Encoded protein: CASSGQGSNYGYTF.